These 32 T cell receptor beta chains share one sample of origin, sequenced in a study of CD8+ T cells in alopecia areata. cDNA prepared by RNA extraction and subsequent reverse transcription served as the template for sequencing. Data came from immunoSEQ multiplex PCR; TCRdb stores just in-frame clones and leaves some out. The data contain hundreds of thousands of clones, around 64% of them seen just once; the ten biggest clones take up around 0.92%. Treatment: oral pan-JAK inhibitor, 5-10 mg twice daily. The sample in question was CD4+ T cells sorted from blood, obtained around week 54, from a patient treated with tofacitinib. Receptors were obtained from a human donor with alopecia areata.

The genes are TRBV9 and TRBJ1-2; D is ambiguous. This CDR3 has 17 amino acids. The germline V gene has CDR1 SGDLS and CDR2 YYNGEE. Trimming shortened V by 2 bases and J by 4 bases, and 21 bases separated the two germline ends. CDR3: CASSVGPVGSLIYGYTF. The CDR3 DNA reads as TGTGCCAGCAGCGTGGGCCCGGTGGGCAGTTTGATCTATGGCTACACCTTC.

In its sample, this clone was seen once. This sequence joins TRBV30 and TRBJ1-1; 12 bases line up with TRBD1. Germline CDR1 and CDR2: GTSNPN and SVGIG (reference sequence). The CDR3 is 15 amino acids. Trimming removed 7 bases from V and 4 bases from J; junction bases left unmatched: 10. The CDR3 sequence is CASSGTGGFGTEAFF. CDR3 bases: TGTGCCTCATCCGGGACAGGGGGCTTTGGCACTGAAGCTTTCTTT.

The chain has TRBV6-5 and TRBJ1-2, with a possible D match to TRBD1 (5 bases). Deletions cut 5 bases from V and 5 bases from J, with 15 bases between. This CDR3 comprises 14 residues. Germline V gives CDR1 MNHEY, CDR2 SVGAGI. The CDR3 sequence: CASSGGSSPYGYTF. In DNA form, the CDR3 reads TGTGCCAGCAGTGGGGGTTCGAGTCCGTATGGCTACACCTTC.

The chain combines TRBV25-1 with TRBJ2-7, with 8 bases fitting TRBD1. The CDR3 spans 14 residues. Germline CDR1 is MGHDK and CDR2 is SYGVNS. V was pared by 2 bases and J by 4 bases, with 4 bases of the junction left unmatched. Here the CDR3 reads CASSEQGALYEQYF. The CDR3 DNA reads TGTGCCAGCAGTGAACAGGGGGCCTTATACGAGCAGTACTTC.

The chain combines TRBV29-1 with TRBJ1-2; tentatively, D is TRBD1 (5 bases). CDR1 is SQVTM, CDR2 ANQGSEA, per germline. This CDR3 spans 15 amino acids. V lost 2 bases to trimming and J lost 6 bases, with 19 bases between them. CDR3 loop: CSVERMLQGLDGYTF. CDR3 coding DNA: TGCAGCGTTGAAAGAATGTTGCAGGGCTTGGATGGCTACACCTTC.

The chain combines TRBV29-1 with TRBJ2-3; D is uncertain. V gave up 7 bases and J gave up 1 base, with 12 bases separating them. This CDR3 is built from 13 residues. Germline V CDR1 and CDR2: SQVTM, ANQGSEA. CDR3 protein: CSAVLAGTDTQYF. DNA for the CDR3: TGCAGCGCCGTTTTGGCGGGCACAGATACGCAGTATTTT.

This clone was counted a few times. V and J are TRBV29-1 and TRBJ1-1; a weak D match, TRBD1 (6 bases). Per germline, CDR1 SQVTM and CDR2 ANQGSEA. CDR3 length: 14 residues. Trimming took 1 base from V and 6 from J, leaving 15 bases between them. The CDR3, as DNA: TGCAGCGTTGAAGGGCACAGGGCCAACCCTGAAGCTTTCTTT. It translates to CSVEGHRANPEAFF.

This clone was seen a handful of times. The chain carries TRBV7-2 and TRBJ2-2; D is unresolved. Per germline, CDR1 SGHTA and CDR2 FQGNSA. The V gene lost 6 bases and the J gene lost 5 bases, with 13 bases spanning the gap. The CDR3 spans 14 residues. CDR3 loop: CASSSKPSTGELFF. The CDR3, as DNA: TGTGCCAGCAGTTCAAAGCCCTCGACCGGGGAGCTGTTTTTT.

Only a few counts were recorded for this clone. This chain connects TRBV29-1 to TRBJ2-3; possibly TRBD1 or TRBD2 for D (5 bases each). V dropped 6 bases and J dropped 6 bases, with 19 bases sitting between them. Germline V gene sequence: CDR1 SQVTM, CDR2 ANQGSEA. The CDR3 runs 14 residues. In DNA, the CDR3 is TGCAGCGTATTCTCAGGGACCTTCGTGGATACGCAGTATTTT. It codes for CSVFSGTFVDTQYF.

The rearrangement uses TRBV29-1 and TRBJ2-5; 8 bases are a match to TRBD1. V lost 7 bases and J lost 5; bases outside the gene matches: 9. CDR3 length equals 13 residues. Germline V gives CDR1 SQVTM, CDR2 ANQGSEA. The CDR3 loop is CSALTGVGETQYF. CDR3 coding DNA: TGCAGCGCCCTGACAGGGGTTGGGGAGACCCAGTACTTC.

The rearrangement uses TRBV25-1 and TRBJ1-4, with 8 nucleotides matching TRBD1. The length of the CDR3 is 16 residues. Germline-derived CDR1 and CDR2 are MGHDK and SYGVNS. V trimming: 5 bases; J trimming: 6 bases; junction bases outside the gene matches: 11. The CDR3 loop reads CASSKGTGGGDEKLFF. The CDR3 DNA reads TGTGCCAGCAGTAAAGGGACAGGCGGGGGAGATGAAAAACTGTTTTTT.

V is TRBV7-2 and J is TRBJ2-7; D is unclear. This CDR3 has 15 amino acids. V was trimmed by 2 bases and J by 5 bases, leaving 16 bases between them. CDR1 and CDR2 (germline): SGHTA, FQGNSA. Here the CDR3 reads CASSLIRVRVNEQYF. The DNA for the CDR3 is TGTGCCAGCAGCTTAATCCGAGTGCGAGTAAACGAGCAGTACTTC.

V gene TRBV27 combines with J gene TRBJ2-1, with no clear D. The CDR3 extends over 11 amino acids. Between the trimmed V and J ends, which lost 3 bases and 10 bases, there was a span of 7 bases. In germline, CDR1 is MNHEY, CDR2 SMNVEV (reference sequence). CDR3 nucleotide sequence: TGTGCCAGCAGTTTTCAAGACGAGCAGTTCTTC. Translation: CASSFQDEQFF.

The rearrangement links TRBV11-1 to TRBJ2-3; D might be TRBD2 (5 bases). Germline V gene sequence: CDR1 SGHAT, CDR2 FQDESV (reference sequence). V dropped 5 bases and J dropped 4 bases, with 13 bases sitting between them. CDR3 size: 14 residues. CDR3 DNA: TGTGCCAGCAGCCTTACGACTAACGCAGATACGCAGTATTTT. Amino acids: CASSLTTNADTQYF.

In its sample, this clone was seen a few times. The V call is TRBV29-1, the J call TRBJ2-5; D is uncertain. CDR1 is SQVTM, CDR2 ANQGSEA, per germline. Trimming took off 0 bases at V and 5 bases at J, with 4 bases between the two ends. The CDR3 length is 11 residues. CDR3 sequence: CSVEDWETQYF. CDR3 DNA sequence: TGCAGCGTTGAAGATTGGGAGACCCAGTACTTC. Together with reference TRBV29-1 and TRBJ2-5, the CDR3 gives the full variable domain: SAVISQKPSRDICQRGTSLTIQCQVDSQVTMMFWYRQQPGQSLTLIATANQGSEATYESGFVIDKFPISRPNLTFSTLTVSNMSPEDSSIYLCSVEDWETQYFGPGTRLLVL.

This clone has more than one count but fewer than ten. The chain links TRBV2 to TRBJ2-3; D may match TRBD1 or TRBD2 (5 bases each). Trimming shortened V by 2 bases and J by 0 bases, and 9 bases separated the two germline ends. The CDR3 length is 15 residues. The germline CDR1 and CDR2 sequences are SNHLY and FYNNEI. The CDR3 DNA follows: TGTGCCAGCAGTGAACGGGGCCTTAGCACAGATACGCAGTATTTT. Its protein product is CASSERGLSTDTQYF.

This chain links TRBV7-2 with TRBJ2-5; TRBD1 might be the D (5 bases). The CDR3 extends over 15 amino acids. V lost 1 base to trimming and J lost 5 bases, with 14 bases between them. Germline-derived CDR1 and CDR2 are SGHTA and FQGNSA. CDR3 sequence: CASSLVAPGWETQYF. The CDR3 bases are TGTGCCAGCAGCTTAGTCGCCCCAGGGTGGGAGACCCAGTACTTC.

This sequence joins TRBV2 and TRBJ2-1, with a tentative D call TRBD2 (7 bases). Germline CDR1 SNHLY, CDR2 FYNNEI. This CDR3 region has 14 residues. V lost 5 bases to trimming and J lost 5 bases, with 13 bases between them. CDR3 protein: CASSLGGANNEQFF. The CDR3 bases are TGTGCCAGCAGTCTGGGGGGGGCTAACAATGAGCAGTTCTTC.

This clone was detected only once. The J gene is TRBJ2-7, the V gene TRBV4-3; the D gene is possibly TRBD2 (6 bases). Germline-derived CDR1 and CDR2 are LGHNA and YSLEER. Trimming left V 1 base short and J 6 bases short, with 7 bases between. The CDR3 totals 12 residues. CDR3 nucleotides: TGCGCCAGCAGCCAAGGGAGGGGCGAGCAGTACTTC. It codes for CASSQGRGEQYF.

J is TRBJ2-5 and V is TRBV30, with a weak D call TRBD1 (5 bases). The CDR3 runs 14 residues. Germline CDR1 GTSNPN, CDR2 SVGIG (reference sequence). With 5 bases removed from V and 4 bases from J, the gap between germline ends came to 17 bases. In DNA, the CDR3 is TGTGCCTGGGGCCAGGGTAGCTTGGGAGAGACCCAGTACTTC. Residues: CAWGQGSLGETQYF.

The genes are TRBV2 and TRBJ1-6; a weak D match, TRBD1 (5 bases). Trimming pared 5 bases from V and 11 bases from J, leaving 22 bases between. The CDR3 contains 16 residues. CDR1 and CDR2 from the germline V gene are SNHLY and FYNNEI. CDR3 DNA sequence: TGTGCCAGCAGTCTCTCCGGGGACCCCTATACGGCACCCCTCCACTTT. Translating gives CASSLSGDPYTAPLHF.

In its sample, this clone was seen a few times. This sequence joins TRBV7-9 and TRBJ2-2; D may correspond to TRBD1 or TRBD2 (6 bases each). Trimming removed 5 bases from V and 7 bases from J, with 17 bases in between. The CDR3 totals 15 residues. Germline V gene lookup returns CDR1 SEHNR and CDR2 FQNEAQ (reference sequence). CDR3 residues: CASSPPRGEGGELFF. CDR3 nucleotide sequence: TGTGCCAGCAGCCCCCCGAGGGGGGAAGGCGGGGAGCTGTTTTTT.

This clone has only a few counts. The chain carries TRBV10-3 and TRBJ2-3, with D hard to call. Trimming removed 1 base from V and 4 bases from J, with 3 bases in between. Looked up from germline, CDR1 is ENHRY and CDR2 is SYGVKD. The CDR3 has 12 amino acids. The CDR3 sequence: CAISELADTQYF. In nucleotides, the CDR3 is TGTGCCATCAGTGAGTTAGCAGATACGCAGTATTTT.

This chain uses TRBV20-1 with TRBJ2-5, with D possibly matching TRBD1 (7 bases). CDR1 is DFQATT and CDR2 is SNEGSKA in the germline V gene (reference sequence). The CDR3 is 11 residues long. The V end lost 7 bases, the J end lost 6 bases, and 12 bases lay between the germline ends. The CDR3 DNA sequence: TGCAGTGTCAGGGGGGATCAGACCCAGTACTTC. Its protein is CSVRGDQTQYF.

This chain connects TRBV9 to TRBJ2-7; D unclear. This CDR3 comprises 14 residues. Germline V gene data show CDR1 as SGDLS and CDR2 as YYNGEE. Trimming shortened V by 0 bases and J by 1 base, and 8 bases separated the two germline ends. The CDR3 reads CASSVDHGSYEQYF. The CDR3 DNA sequence: TGTGCCAGCAGCGTAGATCACGGATCCTACGAGCAGTACTTC.

The chain recombines TRBV5-4 with TRBJ2-3; TRBD2 agrees at 10 bases. Trimming cost V 7 bases and J 4 bases; bases outside gene matches: 12. Per the germline V gene, CDR1 is SGHNT and CDR2 is YYREEE (reference sequence). The CDR3 extends over 16 amino acids. CDR3 sequence reads: CASGSQRGGRSDTQYF. For the CDR3, the DNA is TGTGCCAGCGGATCCCAGCGGGGGGGCCGGTCAGATACGCAGTATTTT.

The chain employs TRBV5-1 and TRBJ1-2; D perhaps matches TRBD1 (5 bases). Per germline, CDR1 SGHRS and CDR2 YFSETQ. The germline V and J ends were trimmed by 6 bases and 1 base, with 10 bases remaining between them. The CDR3 spans 13 residues. The chain's CDR3 is CASKDRSNYGYTF. The CDR3 coding sequence is TGCGCCAGCAAAGACAGAAGTAACTATGGCTACACCTTC.

This clone was recorded only once. The genes are TRBV29-1 and TRBJ2-2; D call uncertain. V dropped 7 bases and J dropped 0 bases, with 9 bases sitting between them. The CDR3 has 13 residues. Germline CDR1 and CDR2: SQVTM and ANQGSEA. This CDR3 reads CSADNANTGELFF. CDR3 sequence (DNA): TGCAGCGCCGACAACGCGAACACCGGGGAGCTGTTTTTT.

The gene calls are TRBV30 and TRBJ1-1, with unresolved D. CDR3 length: 15 amino acids. V lost 0 bases to trimming and J lost 3 bases, with 14 bases between them. Germline loops: CDR1 GTSNPN, CDR2 SVGIG (reference sequence). CDR3 DNA: TGTGCCTGGAGTGTACGTGCCCTACGGGACACTGAAGCTTTCTTT. It is translated as CAWSVRALRDTEAFF. The full variable domain, its missing parts supplied by reference TRBV30 and TRBJ1-1, is SQTIHQWPATLVQPVGSPLSLECTVEGTSNPNLYWYRQAAGRGLQLLFYSVGIGQISSEVPQNLSASRPQDRQFILSSKKLLLSDSGFYLCAWSVRALRDTEAFFGQGTRLTVV.

The chain is built from TRBV10-3 and TRBJ2-7, with D unclear. Deletions cut 0 bases from V and 7 bases from J, with 4 bases between. The germline CDR1 and CDR2 sequences are ENHRY and SYGVKD. This CDR3 comprises 11 residues. CDR3 coding DNA: TGTGCCATCAGTGAGTCCCGGGAGCAGTACTTC. Translating it yields CAISESREQYF.

This clone turned up a few times. V is TRBV5-6 and J is TRBJ1-5; D perhaps matches TRBD1 (5 bases). The V and J ends lost 0 bases and 5 bases respectively, with 9 bases between them. This CDR3 spans 14 amino acids. Germline CDR1 SGHDT, CDR2 YYEEEE. The CDR3 sequence is CASSLAEGDQPQHF. CDR3 sequence (DNA): TGTGCCAGCAGCTTGGCCGAAGGGGATCAGCCCCAGCATTTT.

V usage is TRBV2 and J usage is TRBJ1-5; the D gene is possibly TRBD1 (6 bases). The length of the CDR3 is 18 residues. V shed 4 bases and J shed 0 bases, with 19 bases lying between them. Per the germline V gene, CDR1 is SNHLY and CDR2 is FYNNEI. The CDR3 is CASSGGRGLVNSNQPQHF. The CDR3 DNA reads TGTGCCAGCAGTGGGGGCAGGGGCTTGGTAAATAGCAATCAGCCCCAGCATTTT.